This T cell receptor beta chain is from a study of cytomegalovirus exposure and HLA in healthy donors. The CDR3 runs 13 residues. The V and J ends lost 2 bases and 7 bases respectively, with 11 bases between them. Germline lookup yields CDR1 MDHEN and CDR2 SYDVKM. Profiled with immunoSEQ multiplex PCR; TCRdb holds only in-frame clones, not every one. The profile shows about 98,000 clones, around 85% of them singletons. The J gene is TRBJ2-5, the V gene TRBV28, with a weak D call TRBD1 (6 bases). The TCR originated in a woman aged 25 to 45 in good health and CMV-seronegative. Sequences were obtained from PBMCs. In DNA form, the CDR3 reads TGTGCCAGCAGTTTAGGGCAGGGGTTGACCCAGTACTTC. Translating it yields CASSLGQGLTQYF.